Here is one T cell receptor beta chain with its context. The target antigen is unknown. The ends lost 5 bases at V and 4 bases at J; junction bases unmatched: 9. The CDR3 has 16 amino acids. Germline CDR1 LNHDA, CDR2 SQIVND (reference sequence). The source of the sample is a study of radiotherapy plus CTLA-4 blockade in lung cancer. Generated by immunoSEQ multiplex PCR, the TCRdb table keeps only in-frame clones and is missing some. The data contain some 51,000 clones, 77% of them singletons. Study results and limitations: Response, reportedly, was best predicted by interferon-beta along with early blood T cell clone dynamics.

The source was peripheral blood, collected from a patient treated with radiotherapy plus ipilimumab. The origin of this receptor is a human donor with non-small cell lung cancer whose response to radiotherapy plus ipilimumab could not be evaluated. This sequence joins TRBV19 and TRBJ1-5, with 9 bases lining up with TRBD1. CDR3 sequence: CASSPWDRALNQPQHF. The CDR3 region has the DNA TGTGCCAGTAGTCCTTGGGACAGGGCGTTAAATCAGCCCCAGCATTTT.